This TCR beta chain was profiled in a study of T cells after yellow fever vaccination. CDR1 MNHEY and CDR2 SVGAGI come from the germline V gene. The CDR3 runs 16 residues. V was cut by 2 bases and J by 5 bases, with 17 bases left in between. TCRdb fed the 5' RACE reads into MiXCR, producing one record per CDR3 protein. The table has some 170,000 distinct CDR3 sequences, around 9.3% seen once; the top ten hold about a third. The sample consisted of CD8+ T cells sorted from PBMCs, taken 45 days after the yellow fever booster vaccination. The rearrangement joins TRBV6-5 to TRBJ2-3, with a weak D call TRBD1 (6 bases). This clonotype was obtained from a man between 18 and 29 years old who received the YFV17D yellow fever vaccine. DNA of the CDR3: TGTGCCAGCAGTTACACCTTTAGGGGGTATGAAGATACGCAGTATTTT. Protein sequence: CASSYTFRGYEDTQYF.